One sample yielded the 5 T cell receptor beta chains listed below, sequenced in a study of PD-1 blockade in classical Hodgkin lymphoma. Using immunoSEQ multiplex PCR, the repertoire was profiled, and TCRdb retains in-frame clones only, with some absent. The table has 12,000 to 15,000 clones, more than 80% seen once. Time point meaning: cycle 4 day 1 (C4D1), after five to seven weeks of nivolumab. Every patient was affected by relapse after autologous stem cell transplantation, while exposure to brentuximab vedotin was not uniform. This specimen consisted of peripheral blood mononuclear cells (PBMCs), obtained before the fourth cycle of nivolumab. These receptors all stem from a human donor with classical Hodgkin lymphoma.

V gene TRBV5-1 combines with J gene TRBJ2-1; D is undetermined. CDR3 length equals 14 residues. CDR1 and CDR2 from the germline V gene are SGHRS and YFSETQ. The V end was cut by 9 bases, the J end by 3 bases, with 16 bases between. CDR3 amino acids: CATTPETNYNEQFF. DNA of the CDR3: TGCGCCACCACGCCCGAGACCAACTACAATGAGCAGTTCTTC.

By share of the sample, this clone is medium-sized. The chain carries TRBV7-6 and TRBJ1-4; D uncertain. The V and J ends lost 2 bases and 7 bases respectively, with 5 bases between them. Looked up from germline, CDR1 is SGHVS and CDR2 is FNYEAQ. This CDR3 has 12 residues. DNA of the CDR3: TGTGCCAGCAGCTTACGTGGTGAAAAACTGTTTTTT. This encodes CASSLRGEKLFF.

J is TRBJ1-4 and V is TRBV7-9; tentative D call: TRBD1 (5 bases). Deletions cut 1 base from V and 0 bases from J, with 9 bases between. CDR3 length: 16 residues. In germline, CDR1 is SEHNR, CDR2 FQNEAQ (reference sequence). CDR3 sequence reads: CASSLVQATTNEKLFF. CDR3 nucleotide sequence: TGTGCCAGCAGCTTAGTACAGGCAACAACTAATGAAAAACTGTTTTTT.

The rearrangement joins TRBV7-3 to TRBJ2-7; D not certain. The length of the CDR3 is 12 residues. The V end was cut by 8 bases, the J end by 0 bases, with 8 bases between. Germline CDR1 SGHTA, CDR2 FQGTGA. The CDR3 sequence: CASLRSSYEQYF. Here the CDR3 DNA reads TGTGCCAGCTTGAGGAGCTCCTACGAGCAGTACTTC. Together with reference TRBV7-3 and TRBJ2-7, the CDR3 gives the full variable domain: GAGVSQTPSNKVTEKGKYVELRCDPISGHTALYWYRQSLGQGPEFLIYFQGTGAADDSGLPNDRFFAVRPEGSVSTLKIQRTERGDSAVYLCASLRSSYEQYFGPGTRLTVT.

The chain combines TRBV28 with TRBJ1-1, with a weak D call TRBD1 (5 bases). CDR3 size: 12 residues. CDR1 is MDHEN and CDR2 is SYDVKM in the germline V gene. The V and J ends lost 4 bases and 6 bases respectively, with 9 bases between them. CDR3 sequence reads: CASSWGFAEAFF. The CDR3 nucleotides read TGTGCCAGCAGTTGGGGGTTCGCTGAAGCTTTCTTT.